This T cell receptor beta chain was sequenced in a study of T cells in Graves' hyperthyroidism and ophthalmopathy. Study outcomes and limitations: A 13 V-J model separated ophthalmopathy from stable hyperthyroidism. Most clonotypes that expanded in the thyroid above 0.001 also showed up in blood.

Using RNA transcripts as the source, TCR beta CDR3 regions were amplified. An initial round of RT-PCR targeting the TCR CDR3 relied on the HTBI primer set. TCRdb reprocessed the multiplex PCR reads with MiXCR, giving one entry per CDR3 protein. This sample has a few hundred thousand distinct CDR3 sequences, with 18% found just once. V was pared by 5 bases and J by 2 bases, with 6 bases of the junction left unmatched. The CDR3 has 15 amino acids. As to this clonotype: Antigen specificity is unknown.

The receptor comes from a man younger than 35 with Graves' ophthalmopathy. Sequencing input: blood. V gene TRBV12-3 or TRBV12-4 combines with J gene TRBJ2-5, with 9 bases aligning to TRBD2. The DNA for the CDR3 is TGTGCCAGCAGTCCGGGACTAGCCAATCAAGAGACCCAGTACTTC. It is translated as CASSPGLANQETQYF.